This record concerns one TCR beta chain sequence. Its antigen is as yet unknown. This record comes from a study of vaccination effects on CD4 cells after COVID-19. Study-wide background: The two convalescent patients provided samples 16 days and one week before vaccination.

Study observations and caveats: Marked clonal contraction was seen in infection- and vaccine-induced clones late after vaccination. Early timepoints after infection were absent, and convalescent patients were few in the study.

Germline loops: CDR1 LNHDA, CDR2 SQIVND (reference sequence). V shed 0 bases, J shed 4 bases, and the junction held 7 bases outside the gene matches. This CDR3 region has 18 residues. Antigen-specific CD4+ T cell clonotypes were called by their expansion after viral peptide-pool culture in ViraFEST. Cultured cells yielded isolated CD4+ T cells after 10 days. A positive SARS-CoV-2 PCR test fell between March and December 2020. The authors replaced half the medium with IL-2 medium on days 3 and 7. The table came from immunoSEQ multiplex PCR; TCRdb's copy has only in-frame clones and leaves some out. The sample includes tens of thousands of clones, 70% to 85% of them seen just once.

This specimen was CD4+ T cells from PBMCs cultured with a peptide pool, taken before COVID-19 vaccination. The source of this sequence is a human donor who had a prior SARS-CoV-2 infection. The chain uses TRBV19 and TRBJ2-1; 12 positions agree with TRBD2. CDR3 residues: CASSIEGLAGGFYNEQFF. CDR3 nucleotides: TGTGCCAGTAGTATAGAGGGGCTAGCGGGAGGGTTTTACAATGAGCAGTTCTTC.